The clone carrying this TCR beta chain has a single count. The sample is drawn from a study of OX40 agonist ivuxolimab in advanced cancers. Using immunoSEQ multiplex PCR, the repertoire was profiled, and TCRdb retains in-frame clones only, with some absent. Here the sample spans 70,000 to 95,000 clones, around 94% being singletons. The CDR3 is made up of 18 amino acids. Germline V lookup: CDR1 SGHVS, CDR2 FNYEAQ. J was trimmed by 3 bases and V by 5 bases; bases with no gene match: 13. This material consisted of CD4+ or CD8+ T cells sorted from blood, taken in a trial of the OX40 agonist ivuxolimab. The chain links TRBV7-6 to TRBJ2-3, with 11 bases matching TRBD2. The TCR originated in an adult with an advanced solid tumor such as melanoma, head and neck, liver or kidney cancer. CDR3 bases: TGTGCCAGCAGCCTGCGAGCCACTAGCGGGAGTCGAACAGATACGCAGTATTTT. Protein product: CASSLRATSGSRTDTQYF.